The 25 T cell receptor beta chains presented below share a single source sample, sequenced in a study of T-cell reconstitution after alpha-beta-depleted transplantation in children. This sample's TCRbeta library carried unique molecular identifier barcodes. MiXCR, applied by TCRdb to the PCR reads, yields one record per CDR3 protein. Among approximately 350,000 distinct CDR3 sequences listed, about 9.4% were seen once. Specimen: PBMCs from the stem cell graft donor, collected from the stem cell graft. Every receptor here comes from a human donor who donated a stem cell graft to a child with acute lymphoblastic leukemia.

Regarding this clonotype: Possible read error: a much larger clone is one base away. The rearrangement links TRBV20-1 to TRBJ2-2, with TRBD2 identical over 9 bases. CDR3 size: 15 residues. Germline V gene sequence: CDR1 DFQATT, CDR2 SNEGSKA (reference sequence). In DNA, the CDR3 is TGCAGTGCTGGAGAAAATAGCGGGAGCACCGGGGAGCTGTTTTTT. This gives the protein CSAGENSGSTGELFF.

In DNA form, the CDR3 reads TGTGCCACCCGAGATGAGGTCACCGTAAGCAATCAGCCCCAGCATTTT. This translates into CATRDEVTVSNQPQHF. The chain is built from TRBV15 and TRBJ1-5; unclear D gene. The CDR3 is made up of 16 amino acids. Trimming removed 8 bases at V and 1 base at J, with 18 bases between. CDR1 is LNHNV, CDR2 YYDKDF, per germline (reference sequence).

The CDR3 is CASSFNSNSPLHF. DNA for the CDR3: TGTGCCAGCAGCTTTAACAGCAATTCACCCCTCCACTTT. The chain recombines TRBV7-9 with TRBJ1-6; no clear D. Trimming removed 3 bases at V and 7 bases at J, with 7 bases between. The CDR3 is 13 amino acids. Per germline, CDR1 SEHNR and CDR2 FQNEAQ (reference sequence).

CDR3 in DNA: TGTGCCAGCAGTCGGGACTACCGGGGGGAGCAGTACTTC. This codes for CASSRDYRGEQYF. The chain couples TRBV9 to TRBJ2-7, with TRBD2 identical over 7 bases. V lost 5 bases to trimming and J lost 7 bases; unmatched junction nucleotides: 9. The CDR3 is 13 amino acids. Germline CDR1 is SGDLS and CDR2 is YYNGEE.

This clonotype was seen repeatedly, ten times or more. The rearrangement joins TRBV7-6 to TRBJ2-3, with a possible D match to TRBD2 (5 bases). Germline lookup yields CDR1 SGHVS and CDR2 FNYEAQ. The CDR3 totals 16 residues. The germline V and J ends were trimmed by 1 base and 0 bases, with 11 bases remaining between them. The CDR3: CASSLESSASTDTQYF. CDR3 nucleotide sequence: TGTGCCAGCAGCTTAGAGAGTAGCGCTAGCACAGATACGCAGTATTTT.

This clonotype was observed a few times. The chain employs TRBV5-1 and TRBJ2-7; D gene ambiguous. The CDR3 runs to 11 residues. The germline CDR1 and CDR2 sequences are SGHRS and YFSETQ. V lost 4 bases, J lost 6 bases, and 8 bases lay in between. The CDR3 DNA follows: TGCGCCAGCAGCATAACGGGCGAGCAGTACTTC. Its translation: CASSITGEQYF.

This sequence joins TRBV4-1 and TRBJ1-1; no reliable D call. The CDR3 spans 15 residues. The V end was cut by 0 bases, the J end by 5 bases, with 13 bases between. In germline, CDR1 is MGHRA, CDR2 YSYEKL. CDR3 protein: CASSQEQGSGTEAFF. DNA for the CDR3: TGCGCCAGCAGCCAAGAGCAAGGGTCGGGAACTGAAGCTTTCTTT.

This clonotype was recorded at least ten times. V and J are TRBV5-1 and TRBJ2-5, with D uncertain. With 4 bases removed from V and 5 bases from J, the gap between germline ends came to 18 bases. CDR1 is SGHRS and CDR2 is YFSETQ in the germline V gene. The CDR3 has 15 residues. CDR3 amino acids: CASSGVSGRRETQYF. The DNA for the CDR3 is TGCGCCAGCAGCGGGGTTTCGGGCAGAAGGGAGACCCAGTACTTC.

The chain joins TRBV7-8 to TRBJ2-5, with D tentatively TRBD1 (6 bases). The CDR3 is 15 residues long. Germline V gives CDR1 SGHVS, CDR2 FQNEAQ. V was pared by 3 bases and J by 7 bases, with 18 bases between. This CDR3 is CASSFVTGPQGTQYF. Written as DNA, the CDR3 is TGTGCCAGCAGCTTCGTAACAGGGCCCCAGGGGACCCAGTACTTC.

This clonotype was observed a handful of times. This chain joins TRBV28 and TRBJ2-3; D is perhaps TRBD2 (6 bases). This CDR3 has 17 residues. Germline V CDR1 and CDR2: MDHEN, SYDVKM. With 2 bases removed from V and 0 bases from J, the gap between germline ends came to 15 bases. DNA for the CDR3: TGTGCCAGCAGTTTACACAGGTGGGGGACTAGCACAGATACGCAGTATTTT. Translation: CASSLHRWGTSTDTQYF.

This clonotype was observed a handful of times. The rearrangement links TRBV12-3 or TRBV12-4 to TRBJ2-3; 9 positions agree with TRBD2. J gave up 1 base and V 2 bases, and 7 bases lay outside the gene matches. The CDR3 contains 17 residues. In nucleotides, the CDR3 is TGTGCCAGCAGTTTACTTTGGACTAGCGATGGCACAGATACGCAGTATTTT. Encoded protein: CASSLLWTSDGTDTQYF.

This clonotype has a count of ten or more. The chain has TRBV7-2 and TRBJ2-2, with a weak D call TRBD2 (5 bases). CDR1 is SGHTA, CDR2 FQGNSA, per germline. This CDR3 contains 14 residues. Trimming removed 6 bases at V and 4 bases at J, with 12 bases between. CDR3 amino acids: CASSKDFPTGELFF. The CDR3 nucleotides read TGTGCCAGCAGTAAGGACTTTCCCACCGGGGAGCTGTTTTTT. Full variable domain (outside the CDR3, taken from reference TRBV7-2 and TRBJ2-2): GAGVSQSPSNKVTEKGKDVELRCDPISGHTALYWYRQSLGQGLEFLIYFQGNSAPDKSGLPSDRFSAERTGGSVSTLTIQRTQQEDSAVYLCASSKDFPTGELFFGEGSRLTVL.

In this sample, this clonotype turned up a few times. V is TRBV14 and J is TRBJ2-3; D is undetermined. The CDR3 runs 17 residues. V gave up 0 bases and J gave up 4 bases, with 17 bases separating them. Germline values: CDR1 SGHDN, CDR2 FVKESK. The CDR3 protein is CASSQDLGGHSADTQYF. The CDR3 region has the DNA TGTGCCAGCAGCCAAGATTTGGGTGGCCATTCGGCAGATACGCAGTATTTT. Full variable domain (rest looked up from reference TRBV14 and TRBJ2-3): EAGVTQFPSHSVIEKGQTVTLRCDPISGHDNLYWYRRVMGKEIKFLLHFVKESKQDESGMPNNRFLAERTGGTYSTLKVQPAELEDSGVYFCASSQDLGGHSADTQYFGPGTRLTVL.

This clonotype was counted ten times or more. CDR3 protein: CASSQGHTGELFF. For the CDR3, the DNA is TGTGCCAGCAGTCAGGGGCACACCGGGGAGCTGTTTTTT. This chain uses TRBV12-3 or TRBV12-4 with TRBJ2-2; the D gene is possibly TRBD1 (6 bases). The V end lost 5 bases, the J end lost 3 bases, and 7 bases lay between the germline ends. This CDR3 spans 13 amino acids.

V gene TRBV27 combines with J gene TRBJ1-5; D is unresolved. Germline CDR1 and CDR2: MNHEY and SMNVEV (reference sequence). V lost 6 bases, J lost 0 bases, and 15 bases lay in between. This CDR3 has 16 residues. CDR3 DNA: TGTGCCAGCAGGATAAATTATGGAGATAGCAATCAGCCCCAGCATTTT. As protein: CASRINYGDSNQPQHF.

This clonotype was recorded a few times. The chain combines TRBV5-1 with TRBJ1-4; D perhaps matches TRBD1 (6 bases). CDR1 and CDR2 from the germline V gene are SGHRS and YFSETQ. There are 14 residues in the CDR3. Deletions cut 3 bases from V and 8 bases from J, with 14 bases between. This CDR3 is CASSSQGFGEKLFF. CDR3 nucleotide sequence: TGCGCCAGCAGCTCTCAGGGGTTCGGGGAAAAACTGTTTTTT.

This clonotype was detected only a few times. The CDR3 loop reads CASSPPTHTDTQYF. CDR3 sequence (DNA): TGTGCCAGCTCACCTCCAACCCACACAGATACGCAGTATTTT. The chain combines TRBV18 with TRBJ2-3; D is uncertain. The CDR3 totals 14 residues. Trimming left V 3 bases short and J 2 bases short, with 9 bases between. Germline loops: CDR1 KGHSH, CDR2 LQKENI.

The chain is built from TRBV12-3 or TRBV12-4 and TRBJ2-3; 10 bases line up with TRBD2. The CDR3 has 14 amino acids. Unmatched junction bases numbered 9, after V lost 11 bases and J lost 4 bases. CDR3 nucleotides: TGTGCCGGCTATCAAGCGGGGGGGGCAGATACGCAGTATTTT. It specifies CAGYQAGGADTQYF.

The chain uses TRBV7-9 and TRBJ2-1; 9 nucleotides align to TRBD1. Unmatched junction bases numbered 9, after V lost 4 bases and J lost 2 bases. The CDR3 contains 17 residues. The germline V gene has CDR1 SEHNR and CDR2 FQNEAQ (reference sequence). The CDR3 DNA sequence: TGTGCCAGCAGCTACGGGACAGGGAAAGGGGCCTACAATGAGCAGTTCTTC. This translates into CASSYGTGKGAYNEQFF.

The chain couples TRBV12-3 or TRBV12-4 to TRBJ2-3, with 9 bases aligning to TRBD2. The V segment lost 0 bases and the J segment 1 base; nucleotides outside the gene matches: 8. This CDR3 comprises 18 residues. CDR3 DNA sequence: TGTGCCAGCAGTTTAGCCAGCGGGAGGATCGCGGGCACAGATACGCAGTATTTT. Residues: CASSLASGRIAGTDTQYF.

The J gene is TRBJ1-2, the V gene TRBV29-1, with D unresolved. From germline, CDR1 is SQVTM and CDR2 ANQGSEA. The CDR3 consists of 13 residues. V lost 3 bases, J lost 3 bases, and 11 bases lay in between. For the CDR3, the DNA is TGCAGCGTTGACAGCCCGGATCACTATGGCTACACCTTC. Amino acids: CSVDSPDHYGYTF.

This clonotype turned up a few times. The chain links TRBV4-3 to TRBJ2-3; D is ambiguous. The germline V and J ends were trimmed by 0 bases and 0 bases, with 7 bases remaining between them. The CDR3 has 15 amino acids. Germline V gene sequence: CDR1 LGHNA, CDR2 YSLEER. The CDR3 sequence is CASSQDEPSTDTQYF. The CDR3 DNA sequence: TGCGCCAGCAGCCAAGACGAACCTAGCACAGATACGCAGTATTTT.

This clonotype was recorded a few times. The gene calls are TRBV6-2 or TRBV6-3 and TRBJ1-1; D is unclear. V was clipped by 7 bases and J by 11 bases, with 17 bases between them. The CDR3 extends over 12 amino acids. Germline CDR1 MNHEY, CDR2 SVGEGT. CDR3 in amino acids: CASTPHTGTAFF. Here the CDR3 DNA reads TGTGCCAGCACCCCTCATACGGGTACGGCTTTCTTT.

The chain couples TRBV9 to TRBJ2-6; D is perhaps TRBD1 (5 bases). This CDR3 has 16 amino acids. CDR1 and CDR2 from the germline V gene are SGDLS and YYNGEE. Trimming cost V 4 bases and J 0 bases, with 11 bases left between them. CDR3 bases: TGTGCCAGCAGCTCCTACAGGAGCTCTGGGGCCAACGTCCTGACTTTC. Protein sequence: CASSSYRSSGANVLTF.

This clonotype was counted only a few times. V gene TRBV4-2 combines with J gene TRBJ2-3; D unresolved. The V end was cut by 0 bases, the J end by 0 bases, with 13 bases between. The CDR3 runs 17 residues. Germline CDR1 and CDR2: LGHNA and YNFKEQ. This CDR3 is CASSQDPFPASTDTQYF. CDR3 nucleotides: TGTGCCAGCAGCCAAGACCCCTTCCCGGCTAGCACAGATACGCAGTATTTT.